This TCR beta chain was sequenced during a study of blood T cell repertoires in COVID-19. Whole-study context: There were acute and convalescent COVID-19 samples, and they came from the United States, Italy and Spain. Sample material is recorded as cDNA or gDNA derived from T cells, B-cell-depleted T cells, or PBMCs.

As originally analysed: Amplification of reference gene primers was used by the study to estimate nucleated cell counts. This table comes from immunoSEQ multiplex PCR, and its TCRdb copy is limited to in-frame clones, with some not included. That table furnishes V, J and clone size, whereas the DNA furnished D and trimming. The table has about 130,000 clones, over 75% seen once. This CDR3 has 15 residues. Germline V gene sequence: CDR1 LNHDA, CDR2 SQIVND (reference sequence). V was pared by 4 bases and J by 0 bases, with 2 bases of the junction left unmatched. The clonotype originates from a woman in her sixties with acute or convalescent COVID-19. Sequenced sample: peripheral blood. V gene TRBV19 combines with J gene TRBJ2-3; 9 bases are a match to TRBD2. CDR3 protein: CASSRLAASTDTQYF. The CDR3 DNA reads TGTGCCAGTAGTAGACTAGCGGCTAGCACAGATACGCAGTATTTT.